This TCR beta chain came from a study of a mutant IDH1 vaccine in newly diagnosed glioma (dated by TCRdb to about 2021). Context from the whole study: Of the 30 or so patients who were treated, around 60% were male and approximately 38% were female, and the mean age was about 37 years. Prior to enrollment, standard therapy consisting of radiotherapy alone, temozolomide alone, or radiochemotherapy with temozolomide had been administered to patients, with the combination being received by most patients. Peripheral blood samples were drawn at six visits, namely V03 (baseline), V05, V07, V10, V12 and V13. For exploratory analyses, about 25 treated patients had longitudinal TCRB deep sequencing done wherever samples were available.

Library prep was done by the immunoSEQ multiplex PCR assay. Rearranged TCR beta chain sequences were amplified using the hsTCRB Kit according to the manufacturer's protocol. TCRB libraries were sequenced on an Illumina MiSeq. The authors' pipeline ran thus. The kit vendor's proprietary platform handled demultiplexing, trimming and gene mapping. This immuneACCESS table, as held by TCRdb, lists in-frame sequences with V and J called but not all clones. Of the missing ones, under half trace to an unresolved V gene in checked studies; the others have no known cause. V and J calls plus clone size are reproduced from that table; the DNA served to infer D and trimming. The sample table shows 20,000 to 25,000 clones, and approximately 93% are seen once. Of the sample, approximately 1.2% falls within the top ten clones. At the junction V is shortened by 0 bases and J by 5 bases, with 7 bases in between. From the germline V gene (reference sequence), CDR1 is LNHNV and CDR2 is YYDKDF. The CDR3 has 13 amino acids, counting the end cysteine and phenylalanine. Only the CDR3 DNA stays, 39 bases, in frame from base 1.

Beyond this particular receptor, the publication reports: Selection of PBMC samples for TCRB deep sequencing was based on availability. No apparent relationship was observed between pseudoprogression and alterations in the top peripheral T cell clonotypes detected by TCRB sequencing. Immune responses induced by the vaccine were seen in around 94% of patients across multiple MHC alleles. The authors noted that analyses of patient blood samples could not be reproduced because of sample limitations.

The time point label, read with the paper, signifies: baseline, week 1 (first vaccination visit). The sample's treatment or condition label, decoded: pre-vaccination baseline after standard-of-care therapy. Newly diagnosed WHO grade 3 or 4 IDH1-mutant astrocytomas showing loss of nuclear ATRX were present in the donors. The samples were drawn from NOA16, a multicentre, single-arm, open-label phase I trial in Germany that tested a mutant IDH1 peptide vaccine in humans for the first time. Blood drawn at visit V03 was used as the baseline sample for immunogenicity testing. The DNeasy Blood and Tissue Kit was used to extract genomic DNA from EDTA blood for TCRB sequencing. Turning to this clone: What this receptor recognizes is not known. Qualities for individual bases were not recorded, and no much larger clone is one base off.

Here the sequenced sample was PBMCs, taken from a glioma patient treated with radiotherapy, temozolomide or both. This receptor was identified in a man aged 40-50 years with glioma. The chain is made from TRBV15 and TRBJ1-1, with the D gene uncertain. At the DNA level, the sequence is TGTGCCACCAGCAGAGATATGAGGACTGAAGCTTTCTTT. This encodes CATSRDMRTEAFF. The reference TRBV15 and TRBJ1-1 proteins fill in what lies around the CDR3, so the full variable domain reads DAMVIQNPRYQVTQFGKPVTLSCSQTLNHNVMYWYQQKSSQAPKLLFHYYDKDFNNEADTPDNFQSRRPNTSFCFLDIRSPGLGDTAMYLCATSRDMRTEAFFGQGTRLTVV.